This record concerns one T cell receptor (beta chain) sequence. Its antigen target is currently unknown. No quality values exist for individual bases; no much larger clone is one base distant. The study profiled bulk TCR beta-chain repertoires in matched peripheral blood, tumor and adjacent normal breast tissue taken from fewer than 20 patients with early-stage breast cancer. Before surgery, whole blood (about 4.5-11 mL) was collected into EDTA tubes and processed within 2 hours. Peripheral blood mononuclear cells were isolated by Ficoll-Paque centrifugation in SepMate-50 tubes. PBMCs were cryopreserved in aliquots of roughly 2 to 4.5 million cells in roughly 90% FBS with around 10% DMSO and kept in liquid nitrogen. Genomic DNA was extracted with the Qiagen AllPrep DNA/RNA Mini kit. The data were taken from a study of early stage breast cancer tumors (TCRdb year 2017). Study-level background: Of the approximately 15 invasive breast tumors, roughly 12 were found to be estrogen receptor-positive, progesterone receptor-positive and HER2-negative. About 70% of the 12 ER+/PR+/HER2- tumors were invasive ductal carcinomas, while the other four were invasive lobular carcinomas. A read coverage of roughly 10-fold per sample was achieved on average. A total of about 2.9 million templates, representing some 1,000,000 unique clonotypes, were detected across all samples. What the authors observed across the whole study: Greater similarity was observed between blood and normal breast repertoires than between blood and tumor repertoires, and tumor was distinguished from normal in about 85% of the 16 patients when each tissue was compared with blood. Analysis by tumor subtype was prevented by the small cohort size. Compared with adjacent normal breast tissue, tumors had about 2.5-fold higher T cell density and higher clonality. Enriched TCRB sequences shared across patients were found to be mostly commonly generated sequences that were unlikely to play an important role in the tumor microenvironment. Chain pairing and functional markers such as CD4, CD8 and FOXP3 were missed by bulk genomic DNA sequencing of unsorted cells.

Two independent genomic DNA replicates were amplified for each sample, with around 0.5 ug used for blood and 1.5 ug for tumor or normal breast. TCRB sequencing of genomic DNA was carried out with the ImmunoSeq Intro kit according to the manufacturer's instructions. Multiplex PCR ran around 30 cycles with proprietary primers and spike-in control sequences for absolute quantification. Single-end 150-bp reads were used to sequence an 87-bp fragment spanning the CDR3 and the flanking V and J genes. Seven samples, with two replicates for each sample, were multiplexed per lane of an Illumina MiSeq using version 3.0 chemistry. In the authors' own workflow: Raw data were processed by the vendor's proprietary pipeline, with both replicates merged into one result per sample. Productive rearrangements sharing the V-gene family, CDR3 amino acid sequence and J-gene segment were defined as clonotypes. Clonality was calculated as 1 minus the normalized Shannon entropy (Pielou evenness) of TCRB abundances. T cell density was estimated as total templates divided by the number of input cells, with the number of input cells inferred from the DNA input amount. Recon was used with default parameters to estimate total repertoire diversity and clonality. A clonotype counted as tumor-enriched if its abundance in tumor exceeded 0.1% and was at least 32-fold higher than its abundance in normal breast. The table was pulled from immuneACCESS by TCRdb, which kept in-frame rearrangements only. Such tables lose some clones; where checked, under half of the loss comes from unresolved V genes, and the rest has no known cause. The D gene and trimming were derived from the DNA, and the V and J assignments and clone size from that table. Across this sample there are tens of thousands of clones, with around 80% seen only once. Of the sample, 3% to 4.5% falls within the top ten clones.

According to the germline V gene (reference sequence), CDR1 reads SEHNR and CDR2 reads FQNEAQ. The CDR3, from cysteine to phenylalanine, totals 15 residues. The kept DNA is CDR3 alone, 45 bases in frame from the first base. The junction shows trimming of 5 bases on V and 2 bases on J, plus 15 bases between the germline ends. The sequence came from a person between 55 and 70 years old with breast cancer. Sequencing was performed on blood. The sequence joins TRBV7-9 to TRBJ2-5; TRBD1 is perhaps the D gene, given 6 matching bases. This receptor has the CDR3 CASSKTGTRQETQYF. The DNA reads TGTGCCAGCAGCAAGACCGGGACAAGGCAAGAGACCCAGTACTTC.